Shown below are 4 T cell receptor beta chains from a single sample sequenced in a study of T cell changes during pregnancy in multiple sclerosis. Clones were sequenced by immunoSEQ multiplex PCR, and TCRdb holds only the in-frame ones, with some missing. The data hold tens of thousands of clones, with approximately 90% observed a single time. The starting material was peripheral blood, obtained in the first trimester of pregnancy. The source is a female donor with multiple sclerosis, enrolled in a pregnancy study.

The rearrangement uses TRBV7-9 and TRBJ1-2; TRBD1 matches 7 bases. With V trimmed by 2 bases and J by 8 bases, 5 bases remained unmatched. The germline gives CDR1 SEHNR, CDR2 FQNEAQ (reference sequence). The CDR3 covers 13 residues. CDR3 bases: TGTGCCAGCAGCTTAAGGCAGGGGGACGGCTACACCTTC. Encoded protein: CASSLRQGDGYTF.

In its sample, this clone was seen a few times. This rearrangement joins TRBV19 to TRBJ1-2, with TRBD1 identical over 8 bases. The CDR3 is 13 amino acids. V was clipped by 6 bases and J by 7 bases; unmatched bases: 7. CDR1 and CDR2 (germline): LNHDA, SQIVND (reference sequence). In DNA, the CDR3 is TGTGCCAGTAGCAAGGACAGGGATGGTGGCTACACCTTC. The encoded protein is CASSKDRDGGYTF. The full variable domain, rest sourced from reference TRBV19 and TRBJ1-2, is DGGITQSPKYLFRKEGQNVTLSCEQNLNHDAMYWYRQDPGQGLRLIYYSQIVNDFQKGDIAEGYSVSREKKESFPLTVTSAQKNPTAFYLCASSKDRDGGYTFGSGTRLTVV.

The rearrangement links TRBV6-5 to TRBJ2-7; TRBD2 agrees at 7 bases. Germline V lookup: CDR1 MNHEY, CDR2 SVGAGI. The J segment lost 5 bases and the V segment lost 6 bases, leaving 10 bases of the junction unmatched. This CDR3 has 14 amino acids. The CDR3 nucleotides are TGTGCCAGCAGACGAGGACTAGGTAGCCACGAGCAGTACTTC. This translates into CASRRGLGSHEQYF.

V gene TRBV5-4 combines with J gene TRBJ2-2; 13 bases are shared with TRBD2. This CDR3 spans 17 amino acids. The V gene's germline CDR1 is SGHNT and CDR2 YYREEE (reference sequence). Unmatched junction bases numbered 4, after V lost 0 bases and J lost 5 bases. The CDR3 coding sequence is TGTGCCAGCAGCTTGGGCCCGGGACTAGCGGGAACCGGGGAGCTGTTTTTT. Amino acid sequence: CASSLGPGLAGTGELFF.